The 10 T cell receptor beta chains below were found in one sample sequenced in a study of graft-versus-host responses after intestinal transplantation. Generated by immunoSEQ multiplex PCR, the TCRdb table keeps only in-frame clones and is missing some. This repertoire shows about 120,000 clones, about 92% found once; its top ten account for 0.9% to 1.5%. The antigens these receptors bind are not known. Sequenced here: unstimulated CD8+ T cells sorted from spleen or lymph node cells, sampled before transplant. These receptor sequences come from a human donor who was the organ donor for an intestinal transplant.

V gene TRBV7-9 combines with J gene TRBJ2-2; TRBD2 matches 8 bases. The J segment lost 6 bases and the V segment lost 4 bases, leaving 1 base of the junction unmatched. The germline CDR1 and CDR2 sequences are SEHNR and FQNEAQ (reference sequence). The CDR3 has 13 amino acids. The CDR3 DNA follows: TGTGCCAGCAGCTCGGGAGGGCCCGGGGAGCTGTTTTTT. This sequence encodes CASSSGGPGELFF.

The V gene is TRBV12-5, the J gene TRBJ2-1; a weak D match, TRBD2 (5 bases). Germline V gene data show CDR1 as LGHNT and CDR2 as FRNRAP. V lost 3 bases and J 0 bases, leaving 15 bases between the germline ends. This CDR3 region has 17 residues. The CDR3: CASGFGLAASSYNEQFF. CDR3 bases: TGTGCTAGTGGTTTCGGACTGGCGGCGAGCTCCTACAATGAGCAGTTCTTC.

The chain combines TRBV27 with TRBJ2-1, with 8 bases matching TRBD1. The CDR3 contains 17 residues. V trimming: 3 bases; J trimming: 5 bases; junction bases outside the gene matches: 12. Germline values: CDR1 MNHEY, CDR2 SMNVEV (reference sequence). CDR3 nucleotides: TGTGCCAGCAGTTTGCCCCTGACAGGGGACGTCCACAATGAGCAGTTCTTC. It specifies CASSLPLTGDVHNEQFF.

The chain uses TRBV27 and TRBJ2-1; 8 bases agree with TRBD1. CDR3 size: 15 residues. Germline CDR1 MNHEY, CDR2 SMNVEV (reference sequence). The V and J ends lost 0 bases and 4 bases, in that order; junction bases with no gene match: 2. The CDR3: CASSLSTGGYNEQFF. CDR3 sequence (DNA): TGTGCCAGCAGTTTATCAACAGGGGGGTACAATGAGCAGTTCTTC.

Here the CDR3 DNA reads TGTGCCAGCAGCTTAGCAGGGTTTGGCTACGAGCAGTACTTC. Protein product: CASSLAGFGYEQYF. The chain has TRBV7-6 and TRBJ2-7, with D uncertain. Trimming took 0 bases from V and 3 from J, leaving 9 bases between them. The CDR3 totals 14 residues. The germline V gene has CDR1 SGHVS and CDR2 FNYEAQ.

The sample holds one count of this clone. The chain recombines TRBV20-1 with TRBJ2-2; D call uncertain. CDR1 is DFQATT and CDR2 is SNEGSKA in the germline V gene (reference sequence). The V gene lost 3 bases and the J gene lost 5 bases, with 4 bases spanning the gap. The CDR3 runs 11 residues. CDR3 sequence reads: CSARWTGELFF. The DNA of the CDR3 is TGCAGTGCTAGGTGGACCGGGGAGCTGTTTTTT.

This clone was observed once. The chain joins TRBV7-8 to TRBJ1-2; TRBD1 is a possible D gene (5 bases). In germline, CDR1 is SGHVS, CDR2 FQNEAQ. The CDR3 is 15 residues long. The ends were cut back, 2 bases at V and 3 bases at J, with 13 bases in the middle. The CDR3 nucleotides read TGTGCCAGCAGCTTATATTCGCAGGGAGACTATGGCTACACCTTC. It specifies CASSLYSQGDYGYTF.

The genes are TRBV27 and TRBJ2-1, with 8 bases that match TRBD1. Germline V gene sequence: CDR1 MNHEY, CDR2 SMNVEV (reference sequence). This CDR3 region has 12 residues. Trimming at V came to 5 bases and at J to 13 bases, leaving 7 bases not matched to a gene. The CDR3 protein is CASSGIQGEQFF. CDR3 coding DNA: TGTGCCAGCAGTGGCATACAGGGGGAACAGTTCTTC.

The rearrangement uses TRBV4-2 and TRBJ2-2; D gene unclear. This CDR3 has 13 amino acids. Germline V gives CDR1 LGHNA, CDR2 YNFKEQ. Trimming left V 2 bases short and J 5 bases short, with 6 bases between. The DNA for the CDR3 is TGTGCCAGCAGCCAACCGACAACCGGGGAGCTGTTTTTT. Residues: CASSQPTTGELFF.

V gene TRBV6-1 combines with J gene TRBJ2-4; maybe TRBD1 (5 bases). The CDR3 length is 17 residues. Germline loops: CDR1 MNHNS, CDR2 SASEGT. Between the trimmed V and J ends, which lost 6 bases and 0 bases, there was a span of 18 bases. CDR3 DNA: TGTGCCAGCAGCGAAAGGGGTTGGTTTATAGCCAAAAACATTCAGTACTTC. Translated: CASSERGWFIAKNIQYF.